This T cell receptor (beta chain) was sequenced during a study of T cell responses to AZD1222 COVID-19 vaccine. Here immunoSEQ multiplex PCR was the method, and the copy in TCRdb shows in-frame clones only, minus some. This sample has about 150,000 clones, with roughly 94% found just once. Study-level points and caveats: Spike-specific TCR breadth rose after two AZD1222 doses, and depth rose as well. White British donors predominated, females outnumbered males, and clonal diversity was possibly underestimated.

In regard to this clone: Its antigen is unknown.

Losses at the gene ends were 6 bases for V and 6 bases for J; bases not matched to a gene: 4. The germline V gene has CDR1 MNHEY and CDR2 SVGEGT. This CDR3 contains 13 residues. The chain employs TRBV6-2 or TRBV6-3 and TRBJ1-2; 10 nucleotides agree with TRBD1. The sequenced sample was peripheral blood, obtained on day 0 of AZD1222 vaccination. This clonotype was sampled from an adult in good health. The CDR3 is CASSRTGGDGYTF. CDR3 DNA sequence: TGTGCCAGCAGCCGGACAGGGGGAGATGGCTACACCTTC.